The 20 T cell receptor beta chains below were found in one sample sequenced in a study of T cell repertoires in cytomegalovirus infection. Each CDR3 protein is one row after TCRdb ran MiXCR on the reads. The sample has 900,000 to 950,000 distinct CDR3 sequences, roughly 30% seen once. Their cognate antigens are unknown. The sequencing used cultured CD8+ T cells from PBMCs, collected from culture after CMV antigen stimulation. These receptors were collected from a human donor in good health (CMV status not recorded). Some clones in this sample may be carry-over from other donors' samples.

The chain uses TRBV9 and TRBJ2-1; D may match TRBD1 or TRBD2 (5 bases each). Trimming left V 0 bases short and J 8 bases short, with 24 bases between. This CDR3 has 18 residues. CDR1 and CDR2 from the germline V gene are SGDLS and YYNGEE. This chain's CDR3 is CASSVGSSGPYGQDEQFF. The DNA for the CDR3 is TGTGCCAGCAGCGTAGGCAGCAGCGGACCATACGGACAAGATGAGCAGTTCTTC.

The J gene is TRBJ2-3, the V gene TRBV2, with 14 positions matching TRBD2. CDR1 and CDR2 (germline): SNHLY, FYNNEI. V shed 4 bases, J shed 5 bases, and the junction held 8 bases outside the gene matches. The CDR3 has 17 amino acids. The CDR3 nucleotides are TGTGCCAGCAGTGTCCTGACTAGCGGGGGGGCCGGAGATACGCAGTATTTT. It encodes CASSVLTSGGAGDTQYF.

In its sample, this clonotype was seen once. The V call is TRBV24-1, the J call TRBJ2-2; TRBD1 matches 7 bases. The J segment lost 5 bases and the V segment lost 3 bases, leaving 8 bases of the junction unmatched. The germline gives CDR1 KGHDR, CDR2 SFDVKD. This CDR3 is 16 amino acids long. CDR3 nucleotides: TGTGCCACCAGTGATGTGGACAGGTCGGGGACCGGGGAGCTGTTTTTT. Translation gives CATSDVDRSGTGELFF.

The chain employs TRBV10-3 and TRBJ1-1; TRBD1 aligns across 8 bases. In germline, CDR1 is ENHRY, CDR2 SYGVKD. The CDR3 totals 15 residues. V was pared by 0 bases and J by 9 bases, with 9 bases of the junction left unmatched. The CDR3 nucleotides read TGTGCCATCAGTGAGTCCGACAGGGGAGGGGTCCAAGCTTTCTTT. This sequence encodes CAISESDRGGVQAFF.

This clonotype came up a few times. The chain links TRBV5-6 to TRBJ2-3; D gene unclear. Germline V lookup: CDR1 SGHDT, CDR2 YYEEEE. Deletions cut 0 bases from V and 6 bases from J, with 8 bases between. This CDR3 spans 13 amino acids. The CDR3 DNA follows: TGTGCCAGCAGCTTGGGCGGAGTGGATACGCAGTATTTT. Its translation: CASSLGGVDTQYF.

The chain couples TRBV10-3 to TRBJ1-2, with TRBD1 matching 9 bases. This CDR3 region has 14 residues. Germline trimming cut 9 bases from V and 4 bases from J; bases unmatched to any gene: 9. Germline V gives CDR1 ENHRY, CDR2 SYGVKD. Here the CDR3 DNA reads TGTGCCATTCTCCGGGACAGGGAAATCTATGGCTACACCTTC. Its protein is CAILRDREIYGYTF.

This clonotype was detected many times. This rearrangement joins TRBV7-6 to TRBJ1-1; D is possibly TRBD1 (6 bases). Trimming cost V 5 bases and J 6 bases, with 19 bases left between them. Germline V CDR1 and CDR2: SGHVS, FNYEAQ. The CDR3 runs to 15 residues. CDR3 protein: CASSPRTAVTSEAFF. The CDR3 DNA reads TGTGCCAGCAGCCCTCGGACAGCCGTAACTTCTGAAGCTTTCTTT.

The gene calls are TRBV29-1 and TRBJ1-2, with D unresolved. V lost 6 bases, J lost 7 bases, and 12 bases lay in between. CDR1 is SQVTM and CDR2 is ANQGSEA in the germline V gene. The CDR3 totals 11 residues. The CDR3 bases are TGCAGCGTATGGCAGAGAGGTGGCTACACCTTC. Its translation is CSVWQRGGYTF.

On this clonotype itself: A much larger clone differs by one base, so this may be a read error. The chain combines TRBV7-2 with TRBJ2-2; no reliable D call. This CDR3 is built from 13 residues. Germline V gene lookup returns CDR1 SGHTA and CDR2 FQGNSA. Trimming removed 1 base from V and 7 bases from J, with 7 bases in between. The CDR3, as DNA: TGTGCCAGCAGCTTAGAATTCATCGGGGAGCTGTTTTTT. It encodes CASSLEFIGELFF.

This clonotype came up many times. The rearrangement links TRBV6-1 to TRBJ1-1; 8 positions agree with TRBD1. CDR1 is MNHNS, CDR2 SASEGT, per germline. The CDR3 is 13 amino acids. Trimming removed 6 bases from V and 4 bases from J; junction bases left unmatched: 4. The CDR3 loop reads CASRPTGGTEAFF. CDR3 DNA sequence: TGTGCCAGCAGACCCACAGGGGGCACTGAAGCTTTCTTT.

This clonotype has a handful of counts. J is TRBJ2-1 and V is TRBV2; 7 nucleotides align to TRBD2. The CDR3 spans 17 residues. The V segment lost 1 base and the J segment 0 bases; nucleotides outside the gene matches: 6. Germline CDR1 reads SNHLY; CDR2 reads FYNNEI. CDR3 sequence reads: CASSEVAGGFSYNEQFF. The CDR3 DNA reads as TGTGCCAGCAGTGAAGTAGCGGGCGGGTTCTCCTACAATGAGCAGTTCTTC.

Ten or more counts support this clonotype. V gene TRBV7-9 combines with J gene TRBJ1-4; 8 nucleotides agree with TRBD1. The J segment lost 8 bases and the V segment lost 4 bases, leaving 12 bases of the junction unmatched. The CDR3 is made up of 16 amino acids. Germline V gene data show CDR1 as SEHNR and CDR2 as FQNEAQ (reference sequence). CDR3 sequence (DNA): TGTGCCAGCAGCTCGATTTCGGGCAGGGGGCGAGAAAAACTGTTTTTT. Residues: CASSSISGRGREKLFF.

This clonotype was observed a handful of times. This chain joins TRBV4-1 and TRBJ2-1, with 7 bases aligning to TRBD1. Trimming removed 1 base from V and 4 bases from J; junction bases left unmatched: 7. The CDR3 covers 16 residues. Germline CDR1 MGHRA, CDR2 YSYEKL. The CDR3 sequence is CASSQGGDRYYNEQFF. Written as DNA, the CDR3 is TGCGCCAGCAGCCAAGGTGGGGACAGATATTACAATGAGCAGTTCTTC.

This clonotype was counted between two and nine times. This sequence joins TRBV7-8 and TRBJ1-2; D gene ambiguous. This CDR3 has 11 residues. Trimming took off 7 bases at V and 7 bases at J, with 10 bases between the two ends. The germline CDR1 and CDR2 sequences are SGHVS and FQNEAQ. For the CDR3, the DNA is TGTGCCAGCACCGACGAAGGTGGCTACACCTTC. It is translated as CASTDEGGYTF. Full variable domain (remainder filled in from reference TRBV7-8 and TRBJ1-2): GAGVSQSPRYKVAKRGQDVALRCDPISGHVSLFWYQQALGQGPEFLTYFQNEAQLDKSGLPSDRFFAERPEGSVSTLKIQRTQQEDSAVYLCASTDEGGYTFGSGTRLTVV.

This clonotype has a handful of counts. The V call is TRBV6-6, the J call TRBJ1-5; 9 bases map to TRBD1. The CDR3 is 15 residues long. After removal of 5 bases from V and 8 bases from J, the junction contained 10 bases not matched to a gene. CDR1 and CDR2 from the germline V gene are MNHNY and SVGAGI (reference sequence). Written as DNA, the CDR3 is TGTGCCAGCAGTCTACTACGACAGGGGGGTGAGCCCCAGCATTTT. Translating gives CASSLLRQGGEPQHF.

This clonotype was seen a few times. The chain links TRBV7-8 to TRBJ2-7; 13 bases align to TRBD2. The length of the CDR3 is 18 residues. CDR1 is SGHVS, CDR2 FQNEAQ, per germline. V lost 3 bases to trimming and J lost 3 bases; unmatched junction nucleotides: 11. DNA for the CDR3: TGTGCCAGCAGCTTCTGGGAGGAGGGACTAGCGGGGAACTACGAGCAGTACGTC. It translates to CASSFWEEGLAGNYEQYV.

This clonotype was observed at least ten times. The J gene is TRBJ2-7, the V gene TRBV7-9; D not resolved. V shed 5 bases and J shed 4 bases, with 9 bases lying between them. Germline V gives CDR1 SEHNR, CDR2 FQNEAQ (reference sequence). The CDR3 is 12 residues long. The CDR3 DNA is TGTGCCAGCAGCGCTACCCAATACGAGCAGTACTTC. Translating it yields CASSATQYEQYF.

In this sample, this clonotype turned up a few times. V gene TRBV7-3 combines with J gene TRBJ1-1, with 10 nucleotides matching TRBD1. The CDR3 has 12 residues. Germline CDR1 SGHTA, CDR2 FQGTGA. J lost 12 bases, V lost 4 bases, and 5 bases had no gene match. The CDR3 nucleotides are TGTGCCAGCAGCTCGCCGGGACAGGGGACTTTCTTT. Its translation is CASSSPGQGTFF.

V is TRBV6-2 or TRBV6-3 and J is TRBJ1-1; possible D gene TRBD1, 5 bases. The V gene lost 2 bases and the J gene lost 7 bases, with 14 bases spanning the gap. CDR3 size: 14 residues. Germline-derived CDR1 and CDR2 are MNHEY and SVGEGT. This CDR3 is CASSYTAGRDEAFF. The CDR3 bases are TGTGCCAGCAGTTACACCGCTGGCAGGGATGAAGCTTTCTTT.

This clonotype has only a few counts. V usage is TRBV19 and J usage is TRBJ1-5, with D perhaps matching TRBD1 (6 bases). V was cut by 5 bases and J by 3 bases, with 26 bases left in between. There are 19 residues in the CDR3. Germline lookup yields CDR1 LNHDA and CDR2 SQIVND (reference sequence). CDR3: CASSSPTTGNVINNQPQHF. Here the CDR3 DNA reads TGTGCCAGTAGTTCCCCTACTACAGGGAATGTGATTAACAATCAGCCCCAGCATTTT. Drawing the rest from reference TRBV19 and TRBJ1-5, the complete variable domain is DGGITQSPKYLFRKEGQNVTLSCEQNLNHDAMYWYRQDPGQGLRLIYYSQIVNDFQKGDIAEGYSVSREKKESFPLTVTSAQKNPTAFYLCASSSPTTGNVINNQPQHFGDGTRLSIL.